This T cell receptor (beta chain) comes out of a study of molecular identifiers for immune sequencing clone quantification. TCRdb processed the PCR reads anew with MiXCR; each CDR3 protein has one entry. Here the sample spans approximately 590,000 distinct CDR3 sequences, about 25% being singletons. Germline CDR1 is LNHDA and CDR2 is SQIVND (reference sequence). Trimming left V 1 base short and J 11 bases short, with 8 bases between. This CDR3 region has 12 residues. The chain employs TRBV19 and TRBJ2-2; no reliable D call. Sequenced material: naive CD8+ T cells from blood, with Jurkat cell RNA spiked in. Subset meaning: FACS-sorted CD8+CD4-CCR7+CD45RA+ naive T cells. The TCR was taken from a human donor in good health. Some libraries in this study had Jurkat cell RNA spiked in. The CDR3: CASSIGLSELFF. The CDR3 DNA reads as TGTGCCAGTAGTATAGGGCTCTCCGAGCTGTTTTTT.